This T cell receptor (beta chain) was obtained from a study of T-cell reconstitution after alpha-beta-depleted transplantation in children. Study conclusions and caveats: Surviving thymic progenitors and recipient T cells were the source of high TCRbeta diversity at day 60 in some patients. Two months or so post-transplant, alpha-beta T cells reportedly derived from several hundred expanded graft clones. It was newly produced T cells that mostly accounted for T-cell counts and diversity one year after transplant.

Unique molecular identifiers tagged the TCRbeta library. One entry per CDR3 protein, called by TCRdb with MiXCR from the PCR reads. Found here are about 980,000 distinct CDR3 sequences, around 30% of them singletons; the top ten hold roughly 27%. On this clonotype itself: Its matching antigen is unknown.

The CDR3 has 14 amino acids. V was cut by 2 bases and J by 3 bases, with 11 bases left in between. Germline CDR1 SGHRS, CDR2 YFSETQ. The chain links TRBV5-1 to TRBJ1-1; no clear D gene. The sequence was obtained from a boy under two years old who had a stem cell transplant for SCID, so the T cells may come from the graft donor. The source was PBMCs, mostly from graft donor cells, collected 360 days after TCRalphabeta/CD19-depleted stem cell transplant. The CDR3 here is CASSLRNADTEAFF. DNA of the CDR3: TGCGCCAGCAGCTTACGGAATGCGGACACTGAAGCTTTCTTT.